A single sample gave rise to the 8 T cell receptor beta chains below, sequenced in a study of identical twins' blood T cells. MiXCR was run by TCRdb on the 5' RACE reads, yielding one entry per CDR3 protein. Of a few hundred thousand distinct CDR3 sequences listed, about 28% are singletons. The sample was PBMCs. The receptors stem from a woman aged 18-50 years in good health.

The V call is TRBV6-5, the J call TRBJ2-7, with 9 bases matching TRBD1. The length of the CDR3 is 16 residues. Germline-derived CDR1 and CDR2 are MNHEY and SVGAGI. V was pared by 2 bases and J by 4 bases, with 9 bases of the junction left unmatched. CDR3: CASSYNPTGGFYEQYF. The CDR3, as DNA: TGTGCCAGCAGTTACAATCCCACAGGGGGCTTTTACGAGCAGTACTTC.

This chain connects TRBV6-2 or TRBV6-3 to TRBJ1-1; the D is unclear. This CDR3 region has 16 residues. Germline loops: CDR1 MNHEY, CDR2 SVGEGT. V was pared by 6 bases and J by 1 base, with 18 bases between. The CDR3, as DNA: TGTGCCAGCAGCCGCGGAAGGGTTAGTGGGAACACTGAAGCTTTCTTT. Its protein is CASSRGRVSGNTEAFF.

This clonotype was observed a handful of times. This chain joins TRBV7-9 and TRBJ1-3, with 8 bases matching TRBD1. The CDR3 is made up of 16 amino acids. Unmatched junction bases numbered 8, after V lost 5 bases and J lost 2 bases. The germline V gene has CDR1 SEHNR and CDR2 FQNEAQ (reference sequence). The CDR3 is CASSHGQGLAGNTIYF. CDR3 in DNA: TGTGCCAGCAGCCACGGACAGGGCCTAGCTGGAAACACCATATATTTT.

The J gene is TRBJ2-2, the V gene TRBV5-6; 8 bases agree with TRBD1. V lost 4 bases to trimming and J lost 5 bases; unmatched junction nucleotides: 7. Germline CDR1 SGHDT, CDR2 YYEEEE. This CDR3 spans 15 amino acids. The DNA for the CDR3 is TGTGCCAGCAGCGACAGGGGATTGAGGACCGGGGAGCTGTTTTTT. It translates to CASSDRGLRTGELFF.

The J gene is TRBJ1-1, the V gene TRBV5-1; D remains ambiguous. Germline V lookup: CDR1 SGHRS, CDR2 YFSETQ. There are 15 residues in the CDR3. V lost 2 bases, J lost 3 bases, and 14 bases lay in between. CDR3 protein: CASSLKTAVDTEAFF. The DNA of the CDR3 is TGCGCCAGCAGCTTAAAAACAGCGGTGGACACTGAAGCTTTCTTT.

The rearrangement uses TRBV12-3 or TRBV12-4 and TRBJ1-2; D is possibly TRBD1 (5 bases). The germline V and J ends were trimmed by 5 bases and 1 base, with 11 bases remaining between them. This CDR3 contains 14 residues. Here the CDR3 reads CASSPTGVNYGYTF. The CDR3 nucleotides read TGTGCCAGCAGTCCTACAGGCGTTAACTATGGCTACACCTTC.

In the case of this clonotype: A read error may account for a junction end that differs from germline. This chain uses TRBV20-1 with TRBJ2-1; D is uncertain. The germline gives CDR1 DFQATT, CDR2 SNEGSKA (reference sequence). The CDR3 is 14 residues long. CDR3 nucleotide sequence: TGCGGTGCTAGTCCGGGCCCCGTCCGCAATGAGCAGTTCTTC. It is translated as CGASPGPVRNEQFF.

This clonotype has just a few counts. This chain's CDR3 is CAGEQDYGYTF. The CDR3 DNA reads as TGTGCCGGAGAACAGGACTATGGCTACACCTTC. The V and J genes are TRBV6-5 and TRBJ1-2, with a tentative D call TRBD1 (5 bases). Germline V gives CDR1 MNHEY, CDR2 SVGAGI. This CDR3 comprises 11 residues. V gave up 11 bases and J gave up 3 bases, with 10 bases separating them.